A single sample gave rise to the 5 T cell receptor beta chains below, sequenced in a study of T cell clusters in autoimmune cytopenias. One tube held mixed TRB-A and TRB-B primer pools for touch-down PCR. TCRdb processed the multiplex PCR reads again and assigns one entry to each CDR3 protein, with no DNA. Here the sample table reports 3,000 to 4,000 distinct CDR3 sequences. TRB amplification used roughly 250 ng of peripheral blood genomic DNA. Input material: peripheral blood. These receptors were collected from a human donor with an autoimmune cytopenia or autoimmune hepatitis (not recorded which).

By frequency, this clonotype registers medium-sized (0.01 to 0.1%). The chain joins TRBV19 to TRBJ1-6. Germline V lookup: CDR1 LNHDA, CDR2 SQIVND (reference sequence). The length of the CDR3 is 14 residues. The CDR3 protein is CASRSIDGGSPLHF.

The J gene is TRBJ2-7, the V gene TRBV5-4; checking the TCRdb D call of TRBD2 is not possible without DNA. This CDR3 contains 13 residues. Germline CDR1 and CDR2: SGHNT and YYREEE (reference sequence). CDR3 region: CASSLFGPYEQYF.

The V gene is TRBV19, the J gene TRBJ1-4; the D call of TRBD1 rests on TCRdb alone, since no DNA is present to check it. This CDR3 contains 13 residues. CDR1 and CDR2 from the germline V gene are LNHDA and SQIVND (reference sequence). CDR3 loop: CASSFDRGEKLFF.

The chain carries TRBV30 and TRBJ2-7; TCRdb's assignment of TRBD2 cannot be checked, as there is no DNA. This CDR3 spans 14 amino acids. CDR1 GTSNPN and CDR2 SVGIG come from the germline V gene (reference sequence). The CDR3 protein is CAWSEGLAGDEQYF.

This clonotype counts as medium-sized by frequency. The chain has TRBV18 and TRBJ2-7. The CDR3 sequence is 14 residues long. CDR1 is KGHSH and CDR2 is LQKENI in the germline V gene. The CDR3 spells CASSPPDLTYEQYF.